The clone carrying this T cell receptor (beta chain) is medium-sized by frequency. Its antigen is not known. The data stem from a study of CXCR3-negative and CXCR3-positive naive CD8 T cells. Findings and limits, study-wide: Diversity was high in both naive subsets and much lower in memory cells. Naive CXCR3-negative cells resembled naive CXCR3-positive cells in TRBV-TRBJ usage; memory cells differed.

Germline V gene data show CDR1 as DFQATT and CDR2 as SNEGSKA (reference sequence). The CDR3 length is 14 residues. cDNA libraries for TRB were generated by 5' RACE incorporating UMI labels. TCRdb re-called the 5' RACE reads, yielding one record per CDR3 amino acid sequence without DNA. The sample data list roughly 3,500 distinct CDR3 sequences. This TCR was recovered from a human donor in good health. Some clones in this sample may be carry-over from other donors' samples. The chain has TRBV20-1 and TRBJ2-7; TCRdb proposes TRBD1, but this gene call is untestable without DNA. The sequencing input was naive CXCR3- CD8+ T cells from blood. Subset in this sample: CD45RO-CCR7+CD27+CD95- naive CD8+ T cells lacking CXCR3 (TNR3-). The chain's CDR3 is CSARDTKTGYEQYF.